This TCR beta chain stems from a study of T cells expressing NK-cell markers. The study's findings and limits: Dominant NKG2C+ clonotypes in six donors made up about 1.0-7.5% of CD8+ T cells.

A word on this clonotype: Its specificity is unknown.

Template switching by 5'RACE with UMIs generated the TCR beta cDNA. After re-calling the 5' RACE reads, TCRdb lists one entry per CDR3 protein, DNA absent. Across 120,000 to 150,000 distinct CDR3 sequences, the top ten clones capture more than 10% of the sample. The germline V gene encodes CDR1 MGHRA and CDR2 YSYEKL. The CDR3 covers 15 residues. The V call is TRBV4-1, the J call TRBJ2-2; the D call from TCRdb, TRBD2, cannot be confirmed without DNA. This TCR derives from a young man in good health. Input material: blood T cells: a sorted CD56 or NKG2C T cell subset, CD4+ or CD8+ T cells, or bulk PBMC T cells (not recorded which). CDR3 region: CASSQTSGVPGELFF.